This T cell receptor beta chain was captured in a study of OX40 agonist ivuxolimab in advanced cancers. Overall study results and limits: Partial responders receiving 0.1-3.0 mg/kg showed among the lowest clonal expansion.

The CDR3 spans 13 residues. Germline CDR1 reads SSHAT; CDR2 reads FNYEAQ (reference sequence). Repertoires were generated with immunoSEQ multiplex PCR, while TCRdb's copy carries only in-frame clones and drops some. The table shows 40,000 to 45,000 clones, with 70% to 90% occurring only once. About this clone: The antigen remains undetermined. Germline is not matched at one junction end, which may reflect a read error.

This rearrangement joins TRBV7-7 to TRBJ2-1; a possible D gene is TRBD1 (6 bases). This TCR derives from an adult with an advanced solid tumor such as melanoma, head and neck, liver or kidney cancer. The sequenced sample was CD4+ or CD8+ T cells sorted from blood, obtained in a trial of the OX40 agonist ivuxolimab. The CDR3 loop is CASSLGQLNEQFF. The CDR3 coding sequence is TGTGCTAGCAGCCTAGGACAGCTAAATGAGCAGTTCTTC.